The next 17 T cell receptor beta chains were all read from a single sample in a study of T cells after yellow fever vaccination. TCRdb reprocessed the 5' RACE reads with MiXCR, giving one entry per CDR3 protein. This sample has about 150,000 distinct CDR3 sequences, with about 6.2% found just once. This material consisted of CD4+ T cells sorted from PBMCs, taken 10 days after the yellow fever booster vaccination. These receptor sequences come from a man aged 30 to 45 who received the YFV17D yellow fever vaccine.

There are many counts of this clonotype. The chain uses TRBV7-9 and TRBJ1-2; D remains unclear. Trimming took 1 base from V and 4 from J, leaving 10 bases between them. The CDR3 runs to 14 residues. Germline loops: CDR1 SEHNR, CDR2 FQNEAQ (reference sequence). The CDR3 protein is CASSLDDGIYGYTF. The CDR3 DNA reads TGTGCCAGCAGCTTAGACGACGGAATCTATGGCTACACCTTC. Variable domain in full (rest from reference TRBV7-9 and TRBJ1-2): DTGVSQNPRHKITKRGQNVTFRCDPISEHNRLYWYRQTLGQGPEFLTYFQNEAQLEKSRLLSDRFSAERPKGSFSTLEIQRTEQGDSAMYLCASSLDDGIYGYTFGSGTRLTVV.

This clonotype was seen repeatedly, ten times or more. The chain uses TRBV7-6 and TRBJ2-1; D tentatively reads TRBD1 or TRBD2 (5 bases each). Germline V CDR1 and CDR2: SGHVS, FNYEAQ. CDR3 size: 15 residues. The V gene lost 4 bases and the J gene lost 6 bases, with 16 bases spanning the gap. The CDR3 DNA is TGTGCCAGCAGCTCCTCGAGGGGTAAGGGCAATGAGCAGTTCTTC. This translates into CASSSSRGKGNEQFF.

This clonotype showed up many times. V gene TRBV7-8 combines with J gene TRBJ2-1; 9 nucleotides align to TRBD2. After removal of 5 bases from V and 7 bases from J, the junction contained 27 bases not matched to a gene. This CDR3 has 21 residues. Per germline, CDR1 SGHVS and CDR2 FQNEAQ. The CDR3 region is CASSQRDNRGTSIMSSNEQFF. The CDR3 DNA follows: TGTGCCAGCAGCCAGAGAGACAATAGAGGGACTAGCATAATGAGTAGTAATGAGCAGTTCTTC.

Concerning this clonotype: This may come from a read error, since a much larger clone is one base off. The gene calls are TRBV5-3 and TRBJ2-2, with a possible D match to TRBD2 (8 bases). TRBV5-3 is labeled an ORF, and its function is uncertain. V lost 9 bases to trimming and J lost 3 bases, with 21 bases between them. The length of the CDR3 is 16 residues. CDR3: CAISPGGGAYTGELFF. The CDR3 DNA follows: TGTGCCATCAGCCCGGGAGGGGGCGCGTACACCGGGGAGCTGTTTTTT.

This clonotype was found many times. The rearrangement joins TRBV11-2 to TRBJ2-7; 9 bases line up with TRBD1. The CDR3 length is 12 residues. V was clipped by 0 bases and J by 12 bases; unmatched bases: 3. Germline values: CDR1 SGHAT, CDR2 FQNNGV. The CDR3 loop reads CASSLDRQGGYF. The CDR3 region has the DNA TGTGCCAGCAGCTTAGACCGACAGGGGGGGTACTTC.

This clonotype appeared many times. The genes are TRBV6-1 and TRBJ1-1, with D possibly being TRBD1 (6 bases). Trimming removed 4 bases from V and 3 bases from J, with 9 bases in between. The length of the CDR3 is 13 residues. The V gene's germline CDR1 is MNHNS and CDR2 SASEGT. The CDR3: CASSAQGYTEAFF. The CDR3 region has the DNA TGTGCCAGCAGTGCTCAGGGGTACACTGAAGCTTTCTTT.

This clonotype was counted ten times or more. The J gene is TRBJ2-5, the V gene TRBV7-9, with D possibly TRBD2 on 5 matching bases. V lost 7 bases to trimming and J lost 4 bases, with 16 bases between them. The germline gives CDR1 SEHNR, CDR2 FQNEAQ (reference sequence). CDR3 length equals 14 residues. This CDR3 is CASTPVLSGETQYF. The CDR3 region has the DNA TGTGCCAGCACCCCGGTTTTGAGCGGAGAGACCCAGTACTTC.

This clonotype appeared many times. CDR3 nucleotides: TGCAGTGCTAGGGACTTTTACGAGCAGTACTTC. Residues: CSARDFYEQYF. The chain combines TRBV20-1 with TRBJ2-7, with D possibly TRBD2 on 5 matching bases. The CDR3 loop spans 11 amino acids. Germline CDR1 is DFQATT and CDR2 is SNEGSKA (reference sequence). The V gene lost 3 bases and the J gene lost 4 bases, with 7 bases spanning the gap.

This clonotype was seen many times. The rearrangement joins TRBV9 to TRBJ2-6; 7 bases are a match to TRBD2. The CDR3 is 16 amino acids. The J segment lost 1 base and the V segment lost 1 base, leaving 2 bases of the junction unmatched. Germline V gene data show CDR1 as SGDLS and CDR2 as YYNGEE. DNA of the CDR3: TGTGCCAGCAGCGTAAATAGCGGGTCTGGGGCCAACGTCCTGACTTTC. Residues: CASSVNSGSGANVLTF.

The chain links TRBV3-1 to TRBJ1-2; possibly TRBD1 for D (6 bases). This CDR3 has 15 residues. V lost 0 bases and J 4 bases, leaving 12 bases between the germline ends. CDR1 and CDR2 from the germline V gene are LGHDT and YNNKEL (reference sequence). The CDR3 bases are TGTGCCAGCAGCCAAGATTCACAGGGTCGCTATGGCTACACCTTC. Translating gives CASSQDSQGRYGYTF. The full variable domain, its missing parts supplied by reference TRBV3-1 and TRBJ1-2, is DTAVSQTPKYLVTQMGNDKSIKCEQNLGHDTMYWYKQDSKKFLKIMFSYNNKELIINETVPNRFSPKSPDKAHLNLHINSLELGDSAVYFCASSQDSQGRYGYTFGSGTRLTVV.

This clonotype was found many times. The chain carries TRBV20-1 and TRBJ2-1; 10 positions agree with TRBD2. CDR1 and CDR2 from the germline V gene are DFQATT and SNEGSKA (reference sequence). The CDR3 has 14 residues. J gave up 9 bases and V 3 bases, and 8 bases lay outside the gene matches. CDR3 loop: CSASALAGVGEQFF. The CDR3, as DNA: TGCAGTGCTAGCGCCCTAGCGGGAGTTGGTGAGCAGTTCTTC.

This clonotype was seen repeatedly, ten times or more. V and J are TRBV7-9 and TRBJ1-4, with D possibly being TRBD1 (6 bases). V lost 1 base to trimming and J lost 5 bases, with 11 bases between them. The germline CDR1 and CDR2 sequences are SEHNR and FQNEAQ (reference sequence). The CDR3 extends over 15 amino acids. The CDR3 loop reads CASSLGQAPNEKLFF. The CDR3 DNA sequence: TGTGCCAGCAGCTTAGGACAGGCCCCGAATGAAAAACTGTTTTTT.

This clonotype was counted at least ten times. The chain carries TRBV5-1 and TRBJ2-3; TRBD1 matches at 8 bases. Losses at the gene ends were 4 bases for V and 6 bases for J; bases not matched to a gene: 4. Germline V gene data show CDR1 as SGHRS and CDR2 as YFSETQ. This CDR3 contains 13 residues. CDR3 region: CASSKDRVDTQYF. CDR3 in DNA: TGCGCCAGCAGCAAGGACAGGGTGGATACGCAGTATTTT.

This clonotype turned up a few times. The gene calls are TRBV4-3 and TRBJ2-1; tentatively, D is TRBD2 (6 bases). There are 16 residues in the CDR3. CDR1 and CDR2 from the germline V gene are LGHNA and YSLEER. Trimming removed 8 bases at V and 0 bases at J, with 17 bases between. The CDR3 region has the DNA TGCGCCAGCTTACCTAGCGCTAGTAGCTCCTACAATGAGCAGTTCTTC. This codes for CASLPSASSSYNEQFF.

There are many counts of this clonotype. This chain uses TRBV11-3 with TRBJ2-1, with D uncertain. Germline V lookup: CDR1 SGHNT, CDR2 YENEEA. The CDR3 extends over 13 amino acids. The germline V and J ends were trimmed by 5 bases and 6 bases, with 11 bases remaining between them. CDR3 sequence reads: CASSQIGGNEQFF. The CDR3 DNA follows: TGTGCCAGCAGCCAGATCGGTGGCAATGAGCAGTTCTTC.

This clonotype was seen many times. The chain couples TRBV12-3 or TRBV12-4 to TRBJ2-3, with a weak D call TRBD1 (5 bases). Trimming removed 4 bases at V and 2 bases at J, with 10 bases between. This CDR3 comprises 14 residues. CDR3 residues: CASSSPRVTDTQYF. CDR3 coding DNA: TGTGCCAGCAGTTCTCCCAGGGTCACAGATACGCAGTATTTT.

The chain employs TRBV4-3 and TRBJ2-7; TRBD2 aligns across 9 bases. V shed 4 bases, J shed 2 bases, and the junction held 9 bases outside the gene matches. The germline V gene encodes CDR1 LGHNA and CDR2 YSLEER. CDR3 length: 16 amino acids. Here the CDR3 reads CASSRGSGRVAYEQYF. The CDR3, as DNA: TGCGCCAGCAGCCGAGGTAGCGGGAGAGTTGCCTACGAGCAGTACTTC.